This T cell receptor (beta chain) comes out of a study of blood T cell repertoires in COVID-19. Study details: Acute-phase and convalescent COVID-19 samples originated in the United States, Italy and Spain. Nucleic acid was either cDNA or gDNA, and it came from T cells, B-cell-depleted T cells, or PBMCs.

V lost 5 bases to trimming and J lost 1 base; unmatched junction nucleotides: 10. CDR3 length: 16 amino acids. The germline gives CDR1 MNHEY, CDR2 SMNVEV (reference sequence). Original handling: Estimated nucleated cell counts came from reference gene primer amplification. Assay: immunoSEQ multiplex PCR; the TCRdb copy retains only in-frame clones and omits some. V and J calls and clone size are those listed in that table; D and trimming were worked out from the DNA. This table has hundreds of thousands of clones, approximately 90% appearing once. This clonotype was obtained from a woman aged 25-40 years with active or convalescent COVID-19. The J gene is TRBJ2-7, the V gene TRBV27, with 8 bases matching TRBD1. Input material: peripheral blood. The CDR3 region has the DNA TGTGCCAGCAGTAGCTCGAAACAGGGGGGATCCTACGAGCAGTACTTC. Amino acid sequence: CASSSSKQGGSYEQYF.